This T cell receptor (beta chain) was captured in a study of T cell clonality in common variable immunodeficiency. Study-level results: Common variable immunodeficiency TCR beta sequences reportedly had fewer deletions and N-nucleotide insertions.

V lost 1 base and J 6 bases, leaving 16 bases between the germline ends. This CDR3 is built from 15 residues. Germline-derived CDR1 and CDR2 are LNHDA and SQIVND (reference sequence). This clone was seen repeatedly, ten times or more. As yet, its antigen is unknown. The CDR3 end lies 3 residues beyond the end of the read and is filled in from the germline J gene. Libraries were prepared by immunoSEQ multiplex PCR; TCRdb keeps only in-frame clonotypes and omits some of them. The repertoire yields around 40,000 clones, none seen only once; the top ten contain 2.8%. The clonotype was recovered from a person aged 18 to 75 in good health. Input material: peripheral blood mononuclear cells. The V call is TRBV19, the J call TRBJ2-7; D is possibly TRBD1 (5 bases). The CDR3: CASSIASPGSGEQYF. The sequenced CDR3 bases are TGTGCCAGTAGTATAGCGAGCCCAGGGTCTGGCGAG.